This T cell receptor (beta chain) was recovered during a study of metastatic and nonmetastatic thyroid tumors. Among the patients, none had received any treatment before thyroid surgery. TCRdb re-called the PCR reads with MiXCR. The repertoire consists of about 30,000 clones, with less than 14% occurring once and the leading ten covering around 16%. V shed 3 bases, J shed 2 bases, and the junction held 12 bases outside the gene matches. The CDR3 contains 17 residues. The germline gives CDR1 DFQATT, CDR2 SNEGSKA (reference sequence). This clone was observed many times. Material: blood. The receptor was derived from a female donor with papillary thyroid cancer or a benign thyroid nodule (not recorded which). Some clones in this sample may be carry-over from other donors' samples. This chain connects TRBV20-1 to TRBJ2-1, with 8 bases aligning to TRBD2. The CDR3 DNA follows: TGCAGTGCTAGGGCCCCTAGGGAAGCGGGAGCCTACAATGAGCAGTTCTTC. Its protein product is CSARAPREAGAYNEQFF.